A selection of T cell receptor beta chains follows, all from one sample in a study of blood T cell repertoires in COVID-19. Assay used: immunoSEQ multiplex PCR; TCRdb lists only in-frame clones, some missing. The data hold 120,000 to 150,000 clones, with 79% observed a single time. Source material: peripheral blood. The receptor set was obtained from a man between 60 and 70 years old with acute or convalescent COVID-19. The CDR3 runs from the conserved cysteine through the conserved F or W. D genes are given only for firm matches. Part of the rows lack a size; the others show once, few, many or a class for expanded clones.

j_call,cdr3_length,v_call,d_call,clone_size,cdr3_aa,cdr3_nt
TRBJ1-5,14,TRBV19,.,.,CASSITRVNQPQHF,TGTGCCAGTAGTATTACCAGGGTCAATCAGCCCCAGCATTTT
TRBJ2-2,18,TRBV7-2,TRBD2,.,CASSLMFSERGGAGELFF,TGTGCCAGCAGCTTAATGTTTTCTGAGCGGGGGGGAGCCGGGGAGCTGTTTTTT
TRBJ2-3,13,TRBV7-8,.,.,CASRWQGIDTQYF,TGTGCCAGCAGGTGGCAGGGGATCGATACGCAGTATTTT
TRBJ2-5,14,TRBV7-2,.,.,CASSLEAQQVTQYF,TGTGCCAGCAGCTTAGAAGCACAGCAGGTGACCCAGTACTTC
TRBJ2-7,13,TRBV7-2,TRBD1,.,CASSYRGPYEQYF,TGTGCCAGCAGCTACAGGGGCCCCTACGAGCAGTACTTC
TRBJ2-5,15,TRBV18,.,.,CASSPRRGEGETQYF,TGTGCCAGCTCACCTCGGAGGGGAGAGGGGGAGACCCAGTACTTC
TRBJ2-7,17,TRBV15,TRBD2,.,CATSSYSQLAASREQYF,TGTGCCACCAGCAGCTACTCTCAACTAGCGGCGTCTAGAGAGCAGTACTTC
TRBJ2-1,15,TRBV19,TRBD2,.,CASSIGLAGVSEQFF,TGTGCCAGTAGTATAGGACTAGCGGGAGTTAGTGAGCAGTTCTTC
TRBJ2-3,14,TRBV5-1,.,.,CATSPGSSTDTQYF,TGCGCCACCTCGCCGGGGTCTAGCACAGATACGCAGTATTTT
TRBJ2-1,12,TRBV2,.,.,CASRIGSTEQFF,TGTGCCAGCAGGATTGGGAGCACTGAGCAGTTCTTC
TRBJ2-2,17,TRBV6-6,.,few,CASSRRTVPLGTGELFF,TGTGCCAGCAGTCGAAGGACTGTACCATTGGGCACCGGGGAGCTGTTTTTT
TRBJ1-2,15,TRBV19,.,.,CARSLDSKPNYGYTF,TGTGCCAGGTCTTTAGACAGTAAGCCTAACTATGGCTACACCTTC
TRBJ1-4,15,TRBV19,.,.,CASSIRRGIGEKLFF,TGTGCCAGTAGTATCCGCCGAGGGATCGGAGAAAAACTGTTTTTT
TRBJ2-2,13,TRBV7-9,.,.,CAGENGGTGELFF,TGTGCCGGGGAAAACGGGGGCACCGGGGAGCTGTTTTTT
TRBJ1-1,17,TRBV30,TRBD1,once,CAWAPDRGRVPPGEAFF,TGTGCCTGGGCCCCGGACAGGGGGCGAGTACCCCCGGGTGAAGCTTTCTTT
TRBJ1-5,14,TRBV2,.,.,CASSQTYSNQPQHF,TGTGCCAGCAGCCAGACATATAGCAATCAGCCCCAGCATTTT
TRBJ1-3,17,TRBV3-1/TRBV3-2,.,once,CASSQTLGAISGNTIYF,TGTGCCAGCAGCCAAACGTTAGGAGCGATCTCTGGAAACACCATATATTTT
TRBJ2-7,14,TRBV5-1,.,.,CASSAPGMPYEQYF,TGCGCCAGCAGCGCCCCAGGTATGCCCTACGAGCAGTACTTC
TRBJ2-5,15,TRBV28,TRBD1,.,CASSLGTGGRETQYF,TGTGCCAGCAGTTTGGGGACAGGGGGCCGCGAGACCCAGTACTTC
TRBJ1-6,13,TRBV7-3,.,many,CASSLTGHSPLHF,TGTGCCAGCAGCTTAACAGGACACTCACCCCTCCACTTT
TRBJ2-4,13,TRBV6-6,.,.,CASLLSLENIQYF,TGTGCCAGCCTCCTTTCTTTAGAAAACATTCAGTACTTC
TRBJ1-6,16,TRBV7-2,.,.,CASSSPTAGDNSPLHF,TGTGCCAGCAGCTCCCCGACAGCGGGGGATAATTCGCCCCTCCACTTT
TRBJ2-7,13,TRBV18,.,once,CASSRRDTYEQYF,TGTGCCAGCTCACGCCGGGACACCTACGAGCAGTACTTC
TRBJ1-5,17,TRBV4-1,.,once,CASSQGGGQVSNQPQHF,TGCGCCAGCAGCCAAGGGGGAGGGCAGGTCAGCAATCAGCCCCAGCATTTT
TRBJ2-4,15,TRBV6-5,TRBD1,.,CASSQQGFVAVIQYF,TGTGCCAGCAGTCAACAGGGGTTTGTTGCGGTCATTCAGTACTTC
TRBJ1-2,17,TRBV18,.,.,CASSLLAALGQDYGYTF,TGTGCCAGCTCACTGCTTGCCGCTTTGGGGCAAGACTATGGCTACACCTTC
TRBJ2-1,16,TRBV4-3,TRBD2,.,CASSQEPSGRGNEQFF,TGCGCCAGCAGCCAAGAACCTAGCGGGAGAGGTAATGAGCAGTTCTTC
TRBJ1-2,16,TRBV6-2/TRBV6-3,.,once,CASSPPAPLTGGGYTF,TGTGCCAGCAGTCCACCAGCGCCACTAACGGGTGGAGGCTACACCTTC
TRBJ1-4,14,TRBV10-3,TRBD1,.,CAISKGQLNEKLFF,TGTGCCATCAGTAAGGGACAGTTAAATGAAAAACTGTTTTTT
TRBJ1-1,15,TRBV24-1,.,.,CATRGGYRENTEAFF,TGTGCCACCAGAGGCGGCTATCGGGAGAACACTGAAGCTTTCTTT
TRBJ1-2,13,TRBV28,TRBD1,.,CASSFGQDWGYTF,TGTGCCAGCAGTTTTGGACAGGACTGGGGCTACACCTTC
TRBJ2-7,15,TRBV6-5,TRBD2,.,CASSSPRGGSYEQYF,TGTGCCAGCAGTTCTCCCCGGGGGGGTTCCTACGAGCAGTACTTC
TRBJ2-3,15,TRBV27,.,.,CASSFRTGGDGTQYF,TGTGCCAGCAGTTTCCGGACCGGGGGAGACGGTACGCAGTATTTT
TRBJ1-2,14,TRBV5-4,.,.,CASSFDRLPPGYTF,TGTGCCAGCAGCTTTGACAGGCTCCCTCCTGGCTACACCTTC
TRBJ2-5,15,TRBV2,TRBD1,.,CASSLRTGGGETQYF,TGTGCCAGCAGCCTAAGGACAGGGGGAGGTGAGACCCAGTACTTC
TRBJ2-7,12,TRBV7-9,.,.,CASGSGPYEQYF,TGTGCCAGCGGGAGCGGACCCTACGAGCAGTACTTC
TRBJ1-2,15,TRBV24-1,TRBD1,.,CATSETGQGNYGYTF,TGTGCCACCAGTGAAACGGGACAGGGTAACTATGGCTACACCTTC
TRBJ2-7,14,TRBV20-1,.,.,CSASRGLPAYEQYF,TGCAGTGCTAGTAGGGGCCTCCCCGCCTACGAGCAGTACTTC
TRBJ1-5,13,TRBV5-1,.,.,CASSLGTTGPQHF,TGCGCCAGCAGCTTGGGGACCACAGGGCCCCAGCATTTT
TRBJ2-7,14,TRBV6-5,.,.,CASSPQGHSYEQYF,TGTGCCAGCAGTCCCCAGGGCCACTCCTACGAGCAGTACTTC